The clone carrying this T cell receptor beta chain showed up many times. The junction does not match germline at one end; this may be a read error. This sample is drawn from a study of T cells in Graves' hyperthyroidism and ophthalmopathy. Amplification of TCR beta CDR3 regions used RNA as the template. With the HTBI primer set, the TCR CDR3 went through a first round of RT-PCR. Each CDR3 protein gets one entry after TCRdb re-called the multiplex PCR reads with MiXCR. The data contain 500,000 or so distinct CDR3 sequences, 15% to 20% of them singletons. The specimen sequenced was blood. The receptor was derived from a young woman with Graves' ophthalmopathy.

The CDR3 coding sequence is TGCAGGGCTAGGACGAGTAGGGGCTACGAGCAGTACTTC. This codes for CRARTSRGYEQYF. This chain joins TRBV20-1 and TRBJ2-7; D might be TRBD1 (5 bases). Germline V CDR1 and CDR2: DFQATT, SNEGSKA (reference sequence). The CDR3 has 13 residues.